The next 21 T cell receptor beta chains were all read from a single sample in a study of liver allograft versus peripheral blood T cells. Study details: Recipients' peripheral blood served as the comparator for T cell receptor repertoires in transplanted livers.

Each CDR3 protein is one row after TCRdb ran MiXCR on the reads. The sample yields several thousand distinct CDR3 sequences, approximately 16% seen once. The receptors shown here come from a human patient who had a liver transplant. Some of the T cells may derive from the graft donor.

The rearrangement links TRBV9 to TRBJ1-1, with D possibly matching TRBD1 (5 bases). Germline CDR1 SGDLS, CDR2 YYNGEE. The V and J ends lost 0 bases and 0 bases respectively, with 18 bases between them. This CDR3 is 18 amino acids long. CDR3 sequence: CASSVAPLTGTMNTEAFF. In DNA form, the CDR3 reads TGTGCCAGCAGCGTAGCCCCCCTTACAGGAACCATGAACACTGAAGCTTTCTTT.

This clonotype was recorded at least ten times. At one end, the junction sequence differs from germline, possibly due to a read error. This chain uses TRBV7-2 with TRBJ2-7, with a possible D match to TRBD1 (7 bases). CDR3 size: 16 residues. Germline assignment: CDR1 SGHTA and CDR2 FQGNSA. The CDR3 is CASSLSGGTEAYAQYF. In nucleotides, the CDR3 is TGTGCCAGCAGCTTATCGGGCGGGACAGAGGCGTACGCGCAGTACTTC.

By its share, this clonotype is medium-sized (0.01 to 0.1%). Here the CDR3 reads CASRYTEAFF. DNA of the CDR3: TGTGCCAGCAGGTACACTGAAGCTTTCTTT. The chain recombines TRBV6-6 with TRBJ1-1; D is unclear. The germline V gene has CDR1 MNHNY and CDR2 SVGAGI (reference sequence). The CDR3 loop spans 10 amino acids. V was clipped by 6 bases and J by 3 bases, with 2 bases between them.

In this sample, this clonotype is medium-sized. J is TRBJ1-5 and V is TRBV19, with D unclear. CDR1 is LNHDA and CDR2 is SQIVND in the germline V gene (reference sequence). V lost 0 bases to trimming and J lost 7 bases, with 19 bases between them. This CDR3 comprises 17 residues. The CDR3 nucleotides read TGTGCCAGTAGTATAGATCGGAGTACACTTCGTGGCCAGCCCCAGCATTTT. It specifies CASSIDRSTLRGQPQHF.

This clonotype was recorded once. Just one base apart from a much larger clone, this may be a read error. This sequence joins TRBV28 and TRBJ1-5; D unresolved. Looked up from germline, CDR1 is MDHEN and CDR2 is SYDVKM. The CDR3 extends over 14 amino acids. The ends were cut back, 0 bases at V and 1 base at J, with 4 bases in the middle. The DNA of the CDR3 is TGTGCCAGCAGTTTATGTCAAAGCAATCAGCCCCAGCATTTT. It translates to CASSLCQSNQPQHF. The full variable domain, rest sourced from reference TRBV28 and TRBJ1-5, is DVKVTQSSRYLVKRTGEKVFLECVQDMDHENMFWYRQDPGLGLRLIYFSYDVKMKEKGDIPEGYSVSREKKERFSLILESASTNQTSMYLCASSLCQSNQPQHFGDGTRLSIL.

This clonotype was picked up a small number of times. The genes are TRBV25-1 and TRBJ2-7, with D perhaps TRBD1 (5 bases). CDR1 and CDR2 from the germline V gene are MGHDK and SYGVNS. V lost 4 bases to trimming and J lost 1 base, with 8 bases between them. The CDR3 is 13 residues long. Here the CDR3 DNA reads TGTGCCAGCAGTGGGGGCCGTTCCTACGAGCAGTACTTC. Translated: CASSGGRSYEQYF.

The chain joins TRBV6-2 or TRBV6-3 to TRBJ1-5, with 12 bases lining up with TRBD1. V lost 6 bases and J lost 6; bases outside the gene matches: 12. Germline CDR1 MNHEY, CDR2 SVGEGT. The CDR3 sequence is 17 residues long. Written as DNA, the CDR3 is TGTGCCAGCAGCTATCCCCTGGGACAGGGGGCAGGTCAGCCCCAGCATTTT. It encodes CASSYPLGQGAGQPQHF.

V gene TRBV6-2 or TRBV6-3 combines with J gene TRBJ1-1; 10 nucleotides match TRBD1. This CDR3 has 15 residues. CDR1 and CDR2 from the germline V gene are MNHEY and SVGEGT. J gave up 6 bases and V 6 bases, and 10 bases lay outside the gene matches. CDR3 sequence: CASRSLPGQGSEAFF. The CDR3 DNA reads as TGTGCCAGCAGGTCCCTCCCGGGACAGGGGTCTGAAGCTTTCTTT.

This clonotype was detected ten times or more. V is TRBV7-9 and J is TRBJ1-4; D uncertain. The V end lost 1 base, the J end lost 6 bases, and 18 bases lay between the germline ends. Germline CDR1 reads SEHNR; CDR2 reads FQNEAQ (reference sequence). This CDR3 comprises 17 residues. CDR3: CASSLGSGGEGHEKLFF. In DNA form, the CDR3 reads TGTGCCAGCAGCTTAGGGTCAGGAGGTGAAGGACATGAAAAACTGTTTTTT.

This clonotype is labeled as medium-sized. This chain uses TRBV24-1 with TRBJ2-5; 11 nucleotides match TRBD1. Germline-derived CDR1 and CDR2 are KGHDR and SFDVKD. CDR3 length equals 16 residues. Losses at the gene ends were 10 bases for V and 1 base for J; bases not matched to a gene: 10. In DNA, the CDR3 is TGTGCCACGCGAGGATCGGGACAGGGGGGCCAAGAGACCCAGTACTTC. Protein sequence: CATRGSGQGGQETQYF.

The chain recombines TRBV28 with TRBJ1-1, with D unclear. Germline CDR1 and CDR2: MDHEN and SYDVKM. V gave up 3 bases and J gave up 1 base, with 12 bases separating them. The CDR3 totals 15 residues. DNA for the CDR3: TGTGCCAGCAGTTTTAGCGGGCCAGCGAACACTGAAGCTTTCTTT. Translating it yields CASSFSGPANTEAFF.

This clonotype is categorized as medium-sized. The chain joins TRBV6-1 to TRBJ1-5; D perhaps matches TRBD1 (6 bases). Trimming removed 8 bases from V and 5 bases from J, with 13 bases in between. The CDR3 is 13 residues long. Per germline, CDR1 MNHNS and CDR2 SASEGT. CDR3 residues: CASVGSGDQPQHF. The CDR3 DNA follows: TGTGCCAGCGTAGGATCAGGGGATCAGCCCCAGCATTTT.

This clonotype has at least ten counts. The rearrangement joins TRBV19 to TRBJ2-1; TRBD2 agrees at 7 bases. The CDR3 runs to 13 residues. The V gene's germline CDR1 is LNHDA and CDR2 SQIVND (reference sequence). The junction had 6 bases not matched to a gene; V was cut back by 9 bases and J by 4 bases. CDR3: CASERDQYNEQFF. The CDR3 DNA sequence: TGTGCCAGCGAGCGGGACCAGTACAATGAGCAGTTCTTC. The full variable domain, completed using reference TRBV19 and TRBJ2-1, is DGGITQSPKYLFRKEGQNVTLSCEQNLNHDAMYWYRQDPGQGLRLIYYSQIVNDFQKGDIAEGYSVSREKKESFPLTVTSAQKNPTAFYLCASERDQYNEQFFGPGTRLTVL.

The chain joins TRBV20-1 to TRBJ1-2; 7 nucleotides agree with TRBD1. Trimming at V came to 1 base and at J to 4 bases, leaving 21 bases not matched to a gene. This CDR3 has 19 residues. The germline CDR1 and CDR2 sequences are DFQATT and SNEGSKA (reference sequence). The CDR3 is CSARAISKLDRAGIYGYTF. The CDR3 DNA sequence: TGCAGTGCTAGAGCAATCTCGAAGCTAGACAGGGCCGGTATCTATGGCTACACCTTC.

The chain has TRBV12-5 and TRBJ2-1; D may be TRBD1 or TRBD2 (6 bases each). The CDR3 has 17 amino acids. V lost 2 bases to trimming and J lost 2 bases, with 16 bases between them. From germline, CDR1 is LGHNT and CDR2 FRNRAP. CDR3 nucleotide sequence: TGTGCTAGTGGTTTGAGAATTTGGGGGGCGGCCTACAATGAGCAGTTCTTC. Translated: CASGLRIWGAAYNEQFF. Drawing the rest from reference TRBV12-5 and TRBJ2-1, the complete variable domain is DARVTQTPRHKVTEMGQEVTMRCQPILGHNTVFWYRQTMMQGLELLAYFRNRAPLDDSGMPKDRFSAEMPDATLATLKIQPSEPRDSAVYFCASGLRIWGAAYNEQFFGPGTRLTVL.

There are many counts of this clonotype. The chain joins TRBV5-6 to TRBJ2-4, with D tentatively TRBD2 (6 bases). With 3 bases removed from V and 8 bases from J, the gap between germline ends came to 15 bases. Germline loops: CDR1 SGHDT, CDR2 YYEEEE. The CDR3 is 14 residues long. The CDR3 nucleotides read TGTGCCAGCAGCTCCCTGACGAGGGAGGACATTCAGTACTTC. Encoded protein: CASSSLTREDIQYF.

By share, this clonotype ranks as medium-sized. The J gene is TRBJ2-1, the V gene TRBV6-2 or TRBV6-3; 9 bases are shared with TRBD2. CDR1 and CDR2 from the germline V gene are MNHEY and SVGEGT. The CDR3 is made up of 15 amino acids. V trimming: 4 bases; J trimming: 6 bases; junction bases outside the gene matches: 7. The CDR3 DNA is TGTGCCAGCAGTTCTACTTCGGGACTAGCCAATGAGCAGTTCTTC. Amino acids: CASSSTSGLANEQFF.

Sample share makes this clonotype medium-sized. V gene TRBV28 combines with J gene TRBJ1-2, with 7 bases fitting TRBD1. This CDR3 spans 16 amino acids. V dropped 6 bases and J dropped 5; count of bases not matched to a gene: 15. The germline gives CDR1 MDHEN, CDR2 SYDVKM. Written as DNA, the CDR3 is TGTGCCAGCAGCCAACCCAGACAGGGTTTTCGATATGGCTACACCTTC. It codes for CASSQPRQGFRYGYTF.

The sample holds many counts of this clonotype. The genes are TRBV7-2 and TRBJ1-1, with D possibly TRBD1 on 6 matching bases. CDR3 length: 15 amino acids. Germline V lookup: CDR1 SGHTA, CDR2 FQGNSA. The V and J ends lost 3 bases and 1 base respectively, with 12 bases between them. Written as DNA, the CDR3 is TGTGCCAGCAGCTTTGGGGGGCCTTCGAACACTGAAGCTTTCTTT. As protein: CASSFGGPSNTEAFF.

There are a few counts of this clonotype. The chain recombines TRBV20-1 with TRBJ1-3; perhaps TRBD1 as D (6 bases). Germline V gene sequence: CDR1 DFQATT, CDR2 SNEGSKA (reference sequence). V lost 6 bases to trimming and J lost 1 base, with 13 bases between them. CDR3 size: 14 residues. The CDR3 here is CSAGQSGSGNTIYF. CDR3 coding DNA: TGCAGTGCCGGACAGTCGGGATCTGGAAACACCATATATTTT.

The chain recombines TRBV7-9 with TRBJ1-1; D gene unclear. The CDR3 runs 13 residues. The germline V gene encodes CDR1 SEHNR and CDR2 FQNEAQ (reference sequence). V was cut by 5 bases and J by 1 base, with 8 bases left in between. The CDR3 spells CASSRLGNTEAFF. Written as DNA, the CDR3 is TGTGCCAGCAGCCGCCTGGGGAACACTGAAGCTTTCTTT. The variable domain in full, completed from reference TRBV7-9 and TRBJ1-1, reads DTGVSQNPRHKITKRGQNVTFRCDPISEHNRLYWYRQTLGQGPEFLTYFQNEAQLEKSRLLSDRFSAERPKGSFSTLEIQRTEQGDSAMYLCASSRLGNTEAFFGQGTRLTVV.